This T cell receptor beta chain was recorded in a study of blood T cell repertoires in COVID-19. Study summary: The samples span acute and convalescent COVID-19 from the United States, Italy and Spain. T cells, B-cell-depleted T cells, or PBMCs provided the cDNA or gDNA that served as material.

In the authors' workflow: Counts of nucleated cells, estimated from reference gene primer amplification, were obtained. The method was immunoSEQ multiplex PCR; TCRdb's version includes in-frame clones alone and lacks a portion of them. V, J and clone size are those of that table, while D and trimming were read from the DNA. The table includes some 51,000 clones, around 90% detected once. The CDR3 is 14 residues long. Germline V gene lookup returns CDR1 SEHNR and CDR2 FQNEAQ (reference sequence). Trimming pared 1 base from V and 2 bases from J, leaving 6 bases between. Specimen: peripheral blood. The TCR comes from a man aged 45 to 65 with active COVID-19. V is TRBV7-9 and J is TRBJ2-1; D not certain. The CDR3: CASSLGTAYNEQFF. DNA of the CDR3: TGTGCCAGCAGCTTAGGAACGGCCTACAATGAGCAGTTCTTC.